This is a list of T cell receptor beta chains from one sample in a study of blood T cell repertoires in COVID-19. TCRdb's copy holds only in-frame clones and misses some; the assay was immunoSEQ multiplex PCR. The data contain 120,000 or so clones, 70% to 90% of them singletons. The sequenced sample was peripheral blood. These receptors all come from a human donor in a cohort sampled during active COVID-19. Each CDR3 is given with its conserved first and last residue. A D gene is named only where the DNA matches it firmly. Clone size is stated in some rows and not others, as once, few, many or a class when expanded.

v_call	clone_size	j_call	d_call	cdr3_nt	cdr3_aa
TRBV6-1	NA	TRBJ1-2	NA	TGTGCCAGCAGTGAATCCAGGGGCGCTAAGTATGGCTACACCTTC	CASSESRGAKYGYTF
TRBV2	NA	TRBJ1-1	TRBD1	TGTGCCAGCAGTAAAGGCAGAGGAGGGGGCGGGATGGGCACTGAAGCTTTCTTT	CASSKGRGGGGMGTEAFF
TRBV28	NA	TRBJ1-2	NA	TGTGCCAGCAGTTTCCTAGCGGAGGGGGGCTACACCTTC	CASSFLAEGGYTF
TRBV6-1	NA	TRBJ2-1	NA	TGTGCCAGCAGTGAACAGGGGACCTCCTACAATGAGCAGTTCTTC	CASSEQGTSYNEQFF
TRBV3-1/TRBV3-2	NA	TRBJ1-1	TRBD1	TGTGCCAGCAGCTCACAGGGGCGTAACACTGAAGCTTTCTTT	CASSSQGRNTEAFF
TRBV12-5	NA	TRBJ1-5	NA	TGTGCTAGTGGTTCACATCACGATAGCAATCAGCCCCAGCATTTT	CASGSHHDSNQPQHF
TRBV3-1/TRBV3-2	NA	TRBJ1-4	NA	TGTGCCAGCAGCCAACTAATCAACACGGACAGAAGTAATGAAAAACTGTTTTTT	CASSQLINTDRSNEKLFF
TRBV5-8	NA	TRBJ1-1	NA	TGTGCCAGCAGCTTGGAAATGAGTAACACTGAAGCTTTCTTT	CASSLEMSNTEAFF
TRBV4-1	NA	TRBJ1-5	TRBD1	TGCGCCAGCAGCCAAGACAGGGGGCCATTAAATCAGCCCCAGCATTTT	CASSQDRGPLNQPQHF
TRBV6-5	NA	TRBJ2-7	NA	TGTGCCAGCAGTTACTCGATGGCAGAGGTTAACTACGAGCAGTACTTC	CASSYSMAEVNYEQYF
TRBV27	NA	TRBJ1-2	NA	TGTGCCAGCAGTTCAGGTGGCTATGGCTACACCTTC	CASSSGGYGYTF
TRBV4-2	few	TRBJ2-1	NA	TGTGCCAGCAGCCAAGCACGCACCGGGATAGAGCAGTTCTTC	CASSQARTGIEQFF
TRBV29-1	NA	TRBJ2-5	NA	TGCAGCGTTGCTCGCGGAAGTGTAGAGACCCAGTACTTC	CSVARGSVETQYF
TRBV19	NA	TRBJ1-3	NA	TGTGCCAGTAGCCCCCGAGGGCAGGCATACTCTGGAAACACCATATATTTT	CASSPRGQAYSGNTIYF
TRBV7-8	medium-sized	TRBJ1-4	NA	TGTGCCAGCAGCTTCGGGGAGGATGAAAAACTGTTTTTT	CASSFGEDEKLFF
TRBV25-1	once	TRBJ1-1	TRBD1	TGTGCCAGCACACGGGCAGGGGGGAACACTGAAGCTTTCTTT	CASTRAGGNTEAFF
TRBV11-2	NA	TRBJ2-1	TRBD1	TGTGCCAGCAGCCGGGGATTTGACAGGGCAAATTACAATGAGCAGTTCTTC	CASSRGFDRANYNEQFF
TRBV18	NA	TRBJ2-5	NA	TGTGCCAGCTCACCCACCGCTACGGGGGTTGAGACCCAGTACTTC	CASSPTATGVETQYF
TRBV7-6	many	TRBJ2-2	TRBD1	TGTGCCAGCAGCCTGGGACAGGGCCTCGGGTACACCGGGGAGCTGTTTTTT	CASSLGQGLGYTGELFF
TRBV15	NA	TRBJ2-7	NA	TGTGCCACCAGCCCCCAAACCTCAGGTTACGAGCAGTACTTC	CATSPQTSGYEQYF
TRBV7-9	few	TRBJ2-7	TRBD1	TGTGCCAGCAGCCCGGGACAGGGGAACGAGCAGTACTTC	CASSPGQGNEQYF
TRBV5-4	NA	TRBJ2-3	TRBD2	TGTGCCAGCAGCTTGACTAGCGGGAGGACTAGCACAGATACGCAGTATTTT	CASSLTSGRTSTDTQYF
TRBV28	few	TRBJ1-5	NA	TGTGCCAGCAGTTTTGTGCAGGGCAATCAGCCCCAGCATTTT	CASSFVQGNQPQHF
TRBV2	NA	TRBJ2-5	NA	TGTGCCAGCAGTGAGGCACCACCTCCCCAAGAGACCCAGTACTTC	CASSEAPPPQETQYF
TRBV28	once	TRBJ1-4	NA	TGTGCCAGCATGGAGGGCATGGATGAAAAACTGTTTTTT	CASMEGMDEKLFF
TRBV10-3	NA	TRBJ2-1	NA	TGTGCCATCAGTGTCAGGGGAATCGACAATGAGCAGTTCTTC	CAISVRGIDNEQFF
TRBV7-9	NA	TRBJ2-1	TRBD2	TGTGCCAGCGGCACCGGGACTAGCAGCAATGAGCAGTTCTTC	CASGTGTSSNEQFF
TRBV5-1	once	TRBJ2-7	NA	TGCGCCAGCAGCTTGGCGGCAGGGGGGTCCTACGAGCAGTACTTC	CASSLAAGGSYEQYF
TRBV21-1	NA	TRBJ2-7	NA	TGTGCCAGCAGCATGAGAGTTGGGACAGAAGCCTACGAGCAGTACTTC	CASSMRVGTEAYEQYF
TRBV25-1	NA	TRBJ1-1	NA	TGTGCCAGCAGTGAAGGACTAAGAAATACTGAAGCTTTCTTT	CASSEGLRNTEAFF
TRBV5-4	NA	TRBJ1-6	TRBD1	TGTGCCAGCAGCCAGGGACAGAGCTCCTATAATTCACCCCTCCACTTT	CASSQGQSSYNSPLHF
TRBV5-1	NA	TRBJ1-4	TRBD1	TGCGCCAGCAGCCCGGGGACAGGGAATGAAAAACTGTTTTTT	CASSPGTGNEKLFF
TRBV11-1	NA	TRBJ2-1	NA	TGTGCCAGCAGCTCCGGGACTCCGCTGCAGTTCTTC	CASSSGTPLQFF